This T cell receptor beta chain was captured by sequencing in a study of long-term antiretroviral therapy in people with HIV. Study results and caveats: ART adherence, viral resistance and therapy changes went unrecorded. An increase in diversity followed ART, yet levels stayed below transplant donor controls.

Among participants with HIV, every one received treatment in the United States. V lost 1 base to trimming and J lost 1 base, with 12 bases between them. This CDR3 contains 16 residues. Germline lookup yields CDR1 LNHNV and CDR2 YYDKDF (reference sequence). It was version v3.0 of the immunoSEQ assay that was run at survey level. Profiling relied on immunoSEQ multiplex PCR, and the TCRdb table lists in-frame clones only, not all of them. The data show roughly 24,000 clones, about 88% seen once. A word on this clone: The antigen is not known.

The chain is built from TRBV15 and TRBJ2-3, with D perhaps given as TRBD1 or TRBD2 (5 bases each). Here the sequenced sample was unsorted PBMCs, taken 0.6 years after starting antiretroviral therapy. This TCR came from a man aged 55 to 70 with HIV. CDR3 residues: CATSRVGERGTDTQYF. The DNA for the CDR3 is TGTGCCACCAGCAGAGTGGGGGAGAGGGGCACAGATACGCAGTATTTT.